Shown below are 27 T cell receptor beta chains from a single sample sequenced in a study of identical twins. TCRdb reprocessed the 5' RACE reads via MiXCR and lists one record per CDR3 protein. The sample lists more than 1.5 million distinct CDR3 sequences; about 32% were seen once. Sequencing input: cord blood. These receptors came from a newborn girl in good health.

This clonotype came up a few times. The chain recombines TRBV6-2 or TRBV6-3 with TRBJ2-5; TRBD2 agrees at 7 bases. V shed 7 bases and J 3 bases; nucleotides not matched to a gene: 5. CDR1 and CDR2 (germline): MNHEY, SVGEGT. The CDR3 spans 13 residues. The CDR3 protein is CASTTGGKETQYF. CDR3 nucleotides: TGTGCCAGCACCACGGGGGGAAAAGAGACCCAGTACTTC.

The chain has TRBV5-1 and TRBJ2-2; 11 bases line up with TRBD1. This CDR3 region has 17 residues. Germline V CDR1 and CDR2: SGHRS, YFSETQ. Trimming took 1 base from V and 5 from J; bases not matched to a gene: 7. The CDR3 region is CASSLNPGQGVTGELFF. CDR3 DNA: TGCGCCAGCAGCTTGAATCCGGGACAGGGGGTGACCGGGGAGCTGTTTTTT.

Of note for this clonotype: At one boundary the junction diverges from the germline segment, which might be a read error. The V and J genes are TRBV29-1 and TRBJ2-2; D might be TRBD2 (5 bases). This CDR3 spans 13 amino acids. From germline, CDR1 is SQVTM and CDR2 ANQGSEA. The CDR3 here is CSVRAHLTGERFF. The CDR3 DNA sequence: TGCAGCGTTAGGGCTCACCTCACCGGGGAGCGGTTTTTT.

This rearrangement joins TRBV5-1 to TRBJ1-1, with unresolved D. CDR3 size: 12 residues. Per germline, CDR1 SGHRS and CDR2 YFSETQ. V gave up 0 bases and J gave up 6 bases, with 6 bases separating them. The CDR3 spells CASSLGEAEAFF. CDR3 coding DNA: TGCGCCAGCAGCTTGGGGGAGGCTGAAGCTTTCTTT.

V is TRBV9 and J is TRBJ2-1; TRBD2 aligns across 8 bases. Trimming removed 5 bases from V and 8 bases from J; junction bases left unmatched: 12. The CDR3 extends over 15 amino acids. Germline V gene sequence: CDR1 SGDLS, CDR2 YYNGEE. The CDR3 bases are TGTGCCAGCAGGACCTTGCGGGGGGCCTTGGATGAGCAGTTCTTC. It codes for CASRTLRGALDEQFF. The whole variable domain, filled in from reference TRBV9 and TRBJ2-1, reads DSGVTQTPKHLITATGQRVTLRCSPRSGDLSVYWYQQSLDQGLQFLIQYYNGEERAKGNILERFSAQQFPDLHSELNLSSLELGDSALYFCASRTLRGALDEQFFGPGTRLTVL.

This clonotype was picked up a small number of times. The J gene is TRBJ1-2, the V gene TRBV20-1, with 7 bases matching TRBD1. The CDR3 is 13 residues long. Trimming removed 0 bases from V and 8 bases from J; junction bases left unmatched: 6. In germline, CDR1 is DFQATT, CDR2 SNEGSKA (reference sequence). Written as DNA, the CDR3 is TGCAGTGCTAGAGATGAGACAGGGCAAGGCTACACCTTC. Translated, it gives CSARDETGQGYTF.

The rearrangement links TRBV4-2 to TRBJ2-1, with TRBD1 identical over 10 bases. Germline V gene data show CDR1 as LGHNA and CDR2 as YNFKEQ. The CDR3 totals 16 residues. The trim removed 3 bases at V and 3 bases at J, leaving 5 bases unmatched. The CDR3 is CASSHSDRGSYNEQFF. The DNA of the CDR3 is TGTGCCAGCAGCCACTCGGACAGGGGGAGCTACAATGAGCAGTTCTTC.

The chain couples TRBV20-1 to TRBJ2-1; D is undetermined. V lost 3 bases and J 7 bases, leaving 7 bases between the germline ends. This CDR3 comprises 11 residues. Germline loops: CDR1 DFQATT, CDR2 SNEGSKA (reference sequence). In nucleotides, the CDR3 is TGCAGTGCTAGGAACCGGAATGAGCAGTTCTTC. Translated, it gives CSARNRNEQFF.

The V call is TRBV12-3 or TRBV12-4, the J call TRBJ1-1, with D possibly TRBD1 on 5 matching bases. With 5 bases removed from V and 4 bases from J, the gap between germline ends came to 17 bases. There are 15 residues in the CDR3. CDR3 in DNA: TGTGCCAGCAGTCCCCGCTCGGGACGGTCCACTGAAGCTTTCTTT. Amino acids: CASSPRSGRSTEAFF.

This clonotype was counted between two and nine times. This chain links TRBV7-9 with TRBJ1-2, with TRBD1 identical over 7 bases. The CDR3 has 16 residues. Germline CDR1 reads SEHNR; CDR2 reads FQNEAQ (reference sequence). With 2 bases clipped from V and 0 bases from J, the junction kept 6 bases outside the gene matches. The DNA for the CDR3 is TGTGCCAGCAGCTTATCAGGGGGAGTCTCTAACTATGGCTACACCTTC. Translated, it gives CASSLSGGVSNYGYTF.

The CDR3 sequence: CASTLGSARVSTDTQYF. The DNA for the CDR3 is TGCGCCAGCACCCTTGGTTCTGCTAGGGTGAGCACAGATACGCAGTATTTT. The gene calls are TRBV5-1 and TRBJ2-3; D uncertain. The ends were cut back, 6 bases at V and 0 bases at J, with 20 bases in the middle. This CDR3 region has 17 residues. Germline V gene sequence: CDR1 SGHRS, CDR2 YFSETQ.

Points on this clonotype: It may be a read error: a sequence one base away is much more abundant. This chain connects TRBV25-1 to TRBJ2-7; D may be TRBD1 (5 bases). The V and J ends lost 3 bases and 0 bases respectively, with 6 bases between them. CDR1 and CDR2 from the germline V gene are MGHDK and SYGVNS. The CDR3 runs to 13 residues. This chain's CDR3 is CASSDDSSYEQYF. CDR3 DNA sequence: TGTGCCAGCAGTGACGACAGCTCCTACGAGCAGTACTTC.

The chain is built from TRBV12-3 or TRBV12-4 and TRBJ2-5, with 7 bases identical to TRBD2. The CDR3 is made up of 13 amino acids. V dropped 7 bases and J dropped 5; count of bases not matched to a gene: 7. CDR3 loop: CASTLGLGETQYF. The CDR3 DNA reads as TGTGCCAGCACCCTTGGACTAGGCGAGACCCAGTACTTC.

As to this clonotype: One end of the junction is discordant with germline, which a read error may explain. The chain joins TRBV12-3 or TRBV12-4 to TRBJ2-1, with 11 bases identical to TRBD2. The CDR3 is made up of 15 amino acids. CDR3 bases: TGTGCCAGCAGCTTAGCGGGAGGGCCTTACAATGAGCTGTTCTTC. Protein product: CASSLAGGPYNELFF.

The chain is built from TRBV3-1 and TRBJ2-7, with D unclear. The CDR3 loop spans 13 amino acids. The germline V gene encodes CDR1 LGHDT and CDR2 YNNKEL (reference sequence). V was clipped by 1 base and J by 3 bases, with 7 bases between them. The CDR3 DNA sequence: TGTGCCAGCAGCCAAGCTCTAGGCTACGAGCAGTACTTC. Amino acid sequence: CASSQALGYEQYF.

The chain has TRBV6-1 and TRBJ2-3; possible D gene TRBD1, 5 bases. The germline gives CDR1 MNHNS, CDR2 SASEGT. The CDR3 length is 15 residues. Trimming shortened V by 1 base and J by 2 bases, and 10 bases separated the two germline ends. CDR3 in amino acids: CASSEGGSTTDTQYF. The CDR3 DNA follows: TGTGCCAGCAGTGAAGGGGGCAGTACCACAGATACGCAGTATTTT.

The sample holds a few counts of this clonotype. The rearrangement links TRBV27 to TRBJ2-7; D is unclear. The germline CDR1 and CDR2 sequences are MNHEY and SMNVEV (reference sequence). V shed 0 bases and J shed 3 bases, with 6 bases lying between them. This CDR3 spans 13 amino acids. CDR3 coding DNA: TGTGCCAGCAGTTTATCGGCTTTCTACGAGCAGTACTTC. Translated: CASSLSAFYEQYF.

This clonotype was observed a few times. CDR3 sequence: CSVEDGGHRGRRYEQYF. The CDR3 nucleotides are TGCAGCGTTGAAGATGGGGGCCACAGGGGGCGTAGGTACGAGCAGTACTTC. The J gene is TRBJ2-7, the V gene TRBV29-1, with TRBD1 matching 9 bases. This CDR3 spans 17 amino acids. Germline CDR1 reads SQVTM; CDR2 reads ANQGSEA. J gave up 4 bases and V 0 bases, and 13 bases lay outside the gene matches.

The genes are TRBV10-3 and TRBJ1-4; 8 bases agree with TRBD1. This CDR3 is 13 amino acids long. V gave up 8 bases and J gave up 6 bases; unmatched junction bases: 5. Germline V gives CDR1 ENHRY, CDR2 SYGVKD. This chain's CDR3 is CAIRKTGDEKLFF. The CDR3 region has the DNA TGTGCCATCCGGAAGACAGGGGATGAAAAACTGTTTTTT.

The chain employs TRBV11-2 and TRBJ2-3; the match to TRBD2 covers 14 bases. V gave up 2 bases and J gave up 5 bases; unmatched junction bases: 6. The germline V gene encodes CDR1 SGHAT and CDR2 FQNNGV. The CDR3 contains 17 residues. CDR3 sequence (DNA): TGTGCCAGCAGCTTACGGACTAGCGGGGGGCACATAGATACGCAGTATTTT. Amino acid sequence: CASSLRTSGGHIDTQYF.

On this clonotype itself: A much larger clone is a single base away; this may be a read error. The chain joins TRBV29-1 to TRBJ2-6; D may be TRBD1 (6 bases). There are 14 residues in the CDR3. Germline assignment: CDR1 SQVTM and CDR2 ANQGSEA. V dropped 3 bases and J dropped 2 bases, with 8 bases sitting between them. CDR3 coding DNA: TGCAGCGTTGATGACAGGCCTGGGGCCAACGTCCTGACTTTC. It specifies CSVDDRPGANVLTF.

This chain connects TRBV20-1 to TRBJ2-7; TRBD2 agrees at 7 bases. The CDR3 consists of 11 residues. Per the germline V gene, CDR1 is DFQATT and CDR2 is SNEGSKA (reference sequence). The junction had 3 bases not matched to a gene; V was cut back by 5 bases and J by 5 bases. Here the CDR3 reads CSALAAHEQYF. The CDR3 nucleotides are TGCAGTGCTCTAGCGGCGCACGAGCAGTACTTC.

The genes are TRBV20-1 and TRBJ1-4, with 11 bases aligning to TRBD1. Germline V CDR1 and CDR2: DFQATT, SNEGSKA (reference sequence). J was trimmed by 5 bases and V by 5 bases; bases with no gene match: 10. The CDR3 spans 16 residues. The CDR3 region is CSASSRDRGRNEKLFF. The CDR3 region has the DNA TGCAGTGCTTCGTCCCGGGACAGGGGGAGGAATGAAAAACTGTTTTTT.

The sample holds a few counts of this clonotype. V is TRBV3-1 and J is TRBJ2-1; 12 bases fit TRBD2. The CDR3 loop spans 15 amino acids. The V gene end was trimmed by 4 bases and the J gene end by 10 bases; junction bases not matched to a gene: 8. Germline CDR1 is LGHDT and CDR2 is YNNKEL (reference sequence). CDR3 residues: CASSPRLAGDPEQFF. For the CDR3, the DNA is TGTGCCAGCAGCCCCCGACTAGCGGGAGACCCCGAGCAGTTCTTC.

This clonotype was counted a few times. The chain uses TRBV20-1 and TRBJ1-5; 7 bases map to TRBD1. Trimming at V came to 4 bases and at J to 1 base, leaving 4 bases not matched to a gene. This CDR3 region has 14 residues. The V gene's germline CDR1 is DFQATT and CDR2 SNEGSKA (reference sequence). CDR3 region: CSATPTGSNQPQHF. The CDR3 bases are TGCAGTGCTACTCCGACAGGGAGCAATCAGCCCCAGCATTTT.

This rearrangement joins TRBV20-1 to TRBJ2-3; tentatively, D is TRBD1 or TRBD2 (6 bases each). V was pared by 4 bases and J by 2 bases, with 13 bases between. Per the germline V gene, CDR1 is DFQATT and CDR2 is SNEGSKA (reference sequence). The CDR3 is 14 residues long. The CDR3 nucleotides read TGCAGTGCTATACGGGGGCCGTTCACAGATACGCAGTATTTT. Protein: CSAIRGPFTDTQYF.

This chain uses TRBV27 with TRBJ1-5, with D hard to call. The V end was cut by 3 bases, the J end by 3 bases, with 9 bases between. The CDR3 is 14 residues long. Germline V gene sequence: CDR1 MNHEY, CDR2 SMNVEV (reference sequence). The CDR3 sequence is CASSLNPINQPQHF. CDR3 bases: TGTGCCAGCAGTTTGAATCCCATCAATCAGCCCCAGCATTTT.